This T cell receptor (beta chain) was found in a study of T-cell reconstitution after alpha-beta-depleted transplantation in children. Broader study findings: Expanded graft clones numbering several hundred reportedly gave rise to alpha-beta T cells about two months after transplant. Surviving thymic progenitors and recipient T cells were the source of high TCRbeta diversity at day 60 in some patients. A year had passed since transplant, and T-cell counts and diversity by then came mostly from newly produced T cells.

Turning to this clonotype: Its antigen remains unknown.

This sample's TCRbeta library carried unique molecular identifier barcodes. TCRdb ran MiXCR on the PCR reads and lists one entry per CDR3 protein. This sample has about 980,000 distinct CDR3 sequences; about 26% occur once, and the top ten carry roughly 28%. The source material was PBMCs, mostly from graft donor cells, sampled 360 days after TCRalphabeta/CD19-depleted stem cell transplant. This TCR came from a boy younger than two who had a stem cell transplant for SCID, so the T cells may come from the graft donor.

The DNA of the CDR3 is TGTGCCAGCAGCCCGACAGGCCTCAATCAGCCCCAGCATTTT. It yields the protein CASSPTGLNQPQHF. The chain has TRBV3-1 and TRBJ1-5, with D perhaps TRBD1 (6 bases). Trimming took off 4 bases at V and 3 bases at J, with 10 bases between the two ends. The germline V gene has CDR1 LGHDT and CDR2 YNNKEL (reference sequence). The CDR3 has 14 amino acids. Full variable domain (missing parts from reference TRBV3-1 and TRBJ1-5): DTAVSQTPKYLVTQMGNDKSIKCEQNLGHDTMYWYKQDSKKFLKIMFSYNNKELIINETVPNRFSPKSPDKAHLNLHINSLELGDSAVYFCASSPTGLNQPQHFGDGTRLSIL.